The 23 T cell receptor beta chains below were found in one sample sequenced in a study of T cells in Graves' hyperthyroidism and ophthalmopathy. From RNA transcripts, TCR beta CDR3 regions were amplified. Carried out on the TCR CDR3, a first-round RT-PCR used the HTBI primer set. Each CDR3 protein gets one entry after TCRdb re-called the multiplex PCR reads with MiXCR. The table lists approximately 720,000 distinct CDR3 sequences, roughly a sixth of them singletons. Sequenced sample: blood. The receptors originated from a woman aged 45-59 years with Graves' hyperthyroidism that later progressed to Graves' ophthalmopathy.

This clonotype was found a few times. The V call is TRBV29-1, the J call TRBJ1-2; a weak D match, TRBD1 (6 bases). From germline, CDR1 is SQVTM and CDR2 ANQGSEA. The CDR3 is made up of 12 amino acids. V was trimmed by 4 bases and J by 4 bases, leaving 10 bases between them. CDR3 protein: CSVGGGTYGYTF. The CDR3 coding sequence is TGCAGCGTTGGAGGGGGAACCTATGGCTACACCTTC.

This clonotype was seen at least ten times. The chain combines TRBV2 with TRBJ2-2; D gene uncertain. The CDR3 is 14 residues long. Germline CDR1 is SNHLY and CDR2 is FYNNEI. The V end was cut by 4 bases, the J end by 1 base, with 7 bases between. CDR3 loop: CASSGLENTGELFF. DNA of the CDR3: TGTGCCAGCAGTGGGCTAGAGAACACCGGGGAGCTGTTTTTT. Full variable domain (remainder filled in from reference TRBV2 and TRBJ2-2): EPEVTQTPSHQVTQMGQEVILRCVPISNHLYFYWYRQILGQKVEFLVSFYNNEISEKSEIFDDQFSVERPDGSNFTLKIRSTKLEDSAMYFCASSGLENTGELFFGEGSRLTVL.

Ten or more counts support this clonotype. The rearrangement links TRBV7-8 to TRBJ1-5, with D hard to call. V dropped 1 base and J dropped 5 bases, with 9 bases sitting between them. CDR1 is SGHVS, CDR2 FQNEAQ, per germline. The CDR3 has 14 amino acids. The chain's CDR3 is CASSLEGGHQPQHF. In DNA, the CDR3 is TGTGCCAGCAGCTTAGAGGGAGGTCATCAGCCCCAGCATTTT.

This chain links TRBV20-1 with TRBJ1-1; no reliable D call. The V end lost 2 bases, the J end lost 0 bases, and 7 bases lay between the germline ends. Germline values: CDR1 DFQATT, CDR2 SNEGSKA (reference sequence). CDR3 length equals 13 residues. The chain's CDR3 is CSARRSMNTEAFF. In nucleotides, the CDR3 is TGCAGTGCTAGACGTAGCATGAACACTGAAGCTTTCTTT.

This clonotype appeared a few times. The chain carries TRBV27 and TRBJ2-3, with TRBD1 identical over 9 bases. V shed 5 bases, J shed 1 base, and the junction held 7 bases outside the gene matches. Germline V gives CDR1 MNHEY, CDR2 SMNVEV (reference sequence). This CDR3 region has 16 residues. The CDR3 DNA reads TGTGCCAGCAGTATACACCGGACAGGGGGCACAGATACGCAGTATTTT. Its protein is CASSIHRTGGTDTQYF.

The CDR3 nucleotides read TGTGCCAGCAGTGCCCGACTAGCACAGGGGCCCCACACCGATGAGCAGTTCTTC. Its translation is CASSARLAQGPHTDEQFF. The genes are TRBV12-3 or TRBV12-4 and TRBJ2-1; D could derive from TRBD1 or TRBD2 (7 bases each). The CDR3 is 18 residues long. The V and J ends lost 5 bases and 8 bases respectively, with 28 bases between them.

Many counts were recorded for this clonotype. V is TRBV20-1 and J is TRBJ2-7; D is unresolved. Germline CDR1 is DFQATT and CDR2 is SNEGSKA (reference sequence). This CDR3 comprises 15 residues. Trimming shortened V by 2 bases and J by 0 bases, and 14 bases separated the two germline ends. The DNA for the CDR3 is TGCAGTGCTAGAACCTCTCCCGTTTTCTCCTACGAGCAGTACTTC. Its protein is CSARTSPVFSYEQYF.

Notes on this clonotype: An end of the junction does not agree with germline; a read error may underlie this. The rearrangement links TRBV7-9 to TRBJ1-4; D unresolved. There are 16 residues in the CDR3. CDR1 is SEHNR, CDR2 FQNEAQ, per germline (reference sequence). The CDR3 coding sequence is TGTGCCAGCAGCTTAGCGCTTCTTGGGGAAAATGAAGAACTGTTTTTT. It is translated as CASSLALLGENEELFF.

The rearrangement uses TRBV7-9 and TRBJ2-3; D not certain. This CDR3 has 14 amino acids. V lost 1 base and J lost 4, with 9 bases in between. Germline V gene sequence: CDR1 SEHNR, CDR2 FQNEAQ (reference sequence). The CDR3 DNA reads TGTGCCAGCAGCTTAGGGTCGCCGGCAGATACGCAGTATTTT. Translating it yields CASSLGSPADTQYF.

This clonotype was recorded once. This sequence joins TRBV27 and TRBJ1-1; D possibly corresponds to TRBD1 (5 bases). Germline V gene lookup returns CDR1 MNHEY and CDR2 SMNVEV (reference sequence). Trimming left V 6 bases short and J 3 bases short, with 17 bases between. The CDR3 runs to 15 residues. As DNA, the CDR3 is TGTGCCAGCAGCCAAAGGGGTGGGGCGTACACTGAAGCTTTCTTT. Protein product: CASSQRGGAYTEAFF.

The DNA for the CDR3 is TGTGCCAGCAGTCCCCGCTTAGGGTTCGAGCAGTACTTC. This translates into CASSPRLGFEQYF. The chain is built from TRBV27 and TRBJ2-7; D ambiguous. This CDR3 region has 13 residues. Trimming took off 5 bases at V and 6 bases at J, with 14 bases between the two ends. CDR1 is MNHEY, CDR2 SMNVEV, per germline (reference sequence).

This chain connects TRBV5-1 to TRBJ2-4, with TRBD2 as a possible D gene (5 bases). Trimming pared 0 bases from V and 5 bases from J, leaving 6 bases between. CDR3 length: 13 residues. In germline, CDR1 is SGHRS, CDR2 YFSETQ. The CDR3 sequence: CASSLGRENIQYF. The CDR3 region has the DNA TGCGCCAGCAGCTTGGGGCGGGAAAACATTCAGTACTTC. Full variable domain (missing parts from reference TRBV5-1 and TRBJ2-4): KAGVTQTPRYLIKTRGQQVTLSCSPISGHRSVSWYQQTPGQGLQFLFEYFSETQRNKGNFPGRFSGRQFSNSRSEMNVSTLELGDSALYLCASSLGRENIQYFGAGTRLSVL.

This clonotype was detected a few times. This chain uses TRBV6-1 with TRBJ2-7; perhaps TRBD2 as D (5 bases). The V end was cut by 5 bases, the J end by 0 bases, with 14 bases between. Germline CDR1 is MNHNS and CDR2 is SASEGT. The CDR3 totals 15 residues. Here the CDR3 reads CASSTHGVSSYEQYF. The CDR3 nucleotides read TGTGCCAGCAGTACTCACGGGGTGAGCTCCTACGAGCAGTACTTC.

This clonotype was observed many times. The J gene is TRBJ1-2, the V gene TRBV27; 10 bases line up with TRBD1. The trim removed 6 bases at V and 7 bases at J, leaving 5 bases unmatched. The CDR3 loop spans 13 amino acids. Germline lookup yields CDR1 MNHEY and CDR2 SMNVEV (reference sequence). This chain's CDR3 is CASRRQGAVGYTF. In nucleotides, the CDR3 is TGTGCCAGCAGGAGACAGGGGGCGGTTGGCTACACCTTC.

The V gene is TRBV11-2, the J gene TRBJ2-7, with D possibly called TRBD1 or TRBD2 (5 bases each). CDR3 length: 13 residues. V lost 7 bases and J lost 2, with 12 bases in between. In germline, CDR1 is SGHAT, CDR2 FQNNGV. CDR3 DNA sequence: TGTGCCAGCACTCTGGGGGAGACCTACGAGCAGTACTTC. This translates into CASTLGETYEQYF.

The chain links TRBV4-1 to TRBJ1-2, with D unresolved. Trimming removed 1 base at V and 8 bases at J, with 14 bases between. Per the germline V gene, CDR1 is MGHRA and CDR2 is YSYEKL. CDR3 length: 14 residues. The CDR3 spells CASSQADDLGGYTF. The CDR3 bases are TGCGCCAGCAGCCAAGCGGACGACCTCGGGGGCTACACCTTC.

This clonotype was seen many times. In DNA, the CDR3 is TGTGCCAGCAGTCGTGAGGGCGGGGGGCGAACTGAAGCTTTCTTT. Translated, it gives CASSREGGGRTEAFF. V and J are TRBV3-1 and TRBJ1-1, with D possibly matching TRBD1 (6 bases). CDR3 length: 15 residues. The germline V and J ends were trimmed by 6 bases and 5 bases, with 19 bases remaining between them. Germline lookup yields CDR1 LGHDT and CDR2 YNNKEL (reference sequence).

This clonotype appeared a few times. This chain joins TRBV9 and TRBJ2-5, with 8 bases matching TRBD1. CDR3 size: 16 residues. V gave up 3 bases and J gave up 4 bases; unmatched junction bases: 11. Germline CDR1 SGDLS, CDR2 YYNGEE. The CDR3 region is CASSGRGGTGTETQYF. CDR3 DNA sequence: TGTGCCAGCAGCGGACGAGGAGGGACAGGTACAGAGACCCAGTACTTC.

Worth noting for this clonotype: This may be a read error: a much more frequent sequence differs by one nucleotide. The chain uses TRBV11-2 and TRBJ2-1; 7 positions match TRBD1. V shed 7 bases and J 0 bases; nucleotides not matched to a gene: 9. Looked up from germline, CDR1 is SGHAT and CDR2 is FQNNGV. The CDR3 extends over 16 amino acids. The CDR3 reads CASTETTGTSYNEQFF. CDR3 bases: TGTGCCAGCACCGAAACGACAGGGACCTCCTACAATGAGCAGTTCTTC.

This clonotype was seen at least ten times. The V gene is TRBV5-1, the J gene TRBJ2-2, with D perhaps TRBD2 (5 bases). Germline V gene sequence: CDR1 SGHRS, CDR2 YFSETQ. The CDR3 is made up of 16 amino acids. The ends were cut back, 4 bases at V and 5 bases at J, with 18 bases in the middle. CDR3 residues: CASSLYGDLRTGELFF. The CDR3 nucleotides are TGCGCCAGCAGCCTCTACGGGGATCTTCGGACCGGGGAGCTGTTTTTT.

Only a few counts were recorded for this clonotype. The chain joins TRBV2 to TRBJ2-3; 7 bases are a match to TRBD1. Germline V lookup: CDR1 SNHLY, CDR2 FYNNEI. The CDR3 spans 15 residues. V trimming: 8 bases; J trimming: 2 bases; junction bases outside the gene matches: 10. CDR3 amino acids: CASPANRGLTDTQYF. DNA for the CDR3: TGTGCCAGCCCTGCGAACAGGGGCCTCACAGATACGCAGTATTTT.

This clonotype appeared many times. This rearrangement joins TRBV20-1 to TRBJ1-1, with D perhaps matching TRBD1 (6 bases). V lost 3 bases, J lost 5 bases, and 16 bases lay in between. CDR3 length: 14 residues. The germline CDR1 and CDR2 sequences are DFQATT and SNEGSKA (reference sequence). The DNA for the CDR3 is TGCAGTGCTAGTAATCAGGGGAGGGGAACTGAAGCTTTCTTT. It is translated as CSASNQGRGTEAFF.

The chain recombines TRBV6-1 with TRBJ1-5; D gene ambiguous. The CDR3 loop spans 12 amino acids. Germline values: CDR1 MNHNS, CDR2 SASEGT. The germline V and J ends were trimmed by 2 bases and 7 bases, with 6 bases remaining between them. The CDR3: CASSERGQPQHF. The CDR3 DNA reads as TGTGCCAGCAGTGAAAGAGGACAGCCCCAGCATTTT.